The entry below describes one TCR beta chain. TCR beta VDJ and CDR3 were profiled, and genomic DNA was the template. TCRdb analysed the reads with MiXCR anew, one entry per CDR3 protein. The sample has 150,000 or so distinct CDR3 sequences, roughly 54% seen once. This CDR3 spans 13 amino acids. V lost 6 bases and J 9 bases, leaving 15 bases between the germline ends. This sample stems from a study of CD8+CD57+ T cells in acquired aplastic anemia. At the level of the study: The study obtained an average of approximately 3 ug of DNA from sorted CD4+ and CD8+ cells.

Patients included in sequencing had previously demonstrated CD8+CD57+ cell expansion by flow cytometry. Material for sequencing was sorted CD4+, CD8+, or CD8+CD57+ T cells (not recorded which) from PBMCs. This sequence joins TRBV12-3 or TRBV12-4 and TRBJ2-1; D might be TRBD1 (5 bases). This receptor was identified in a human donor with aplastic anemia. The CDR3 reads CASSNTRAGEQFF. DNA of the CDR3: TGTGCCAGCAGCAATACCAGGGCCGGTGAGCAGTTCTTC.